Listed below are T cell receptor beta chains from one sample, sequenced in a study of blood T cell repertoires in COVID-19. Data came from immunoSEQ multiplex PCR; TCRdb stores just in-frame clones and leaves some out. The sample lists 95,000 to 120,000 clones, 65% to 85% occurring once. The sample comprised peripheral blood. These receptors came from a man aged 45 to 65 with acute or convalescent COVID-19. The CDR3 runs from the conserved cysteine through the conserved F or W. D genes are given only for firm matches. Part of the rows lack a size; the others show once, few, many or a class for expanded clones.

v_gene	d_gene	abundance	len	j_gene	CDR3nt	CDR3aa
TRBV1	.	.	18	TRBJ2-1	TGCACCAGCAGCCAAGATAGGAGCGGGGGTACCCCCTACAATGAGCAGTTCTTC	CTSSQDRSGGTPYNEQFF
TRBV2	TRBD1	.	15	TRBJ1-5	TGTGCCAGCGAGAGGACAGGGTTTAGCAATCAGCCCCAGCATTTT	CASERTGFSNQPQHF
TRBV6-5	TRBD1	.	13	TRBJ1-1	TGTGCCAGCAGGACAGGGGGGTTCGCTGAAGCTTTCTTT	CASRTGGFAEAFF
TRBV11-1	.	.	15	TRBJ2-7	TGTGCCAGCAGCCGTATGGGCCAGCTCGCCTACGAGCAGTACTTC	CASSRMGQLAYEQYF
TRBV3-1/TRBV3-2	TRBD1	.	15	TRBJ2-3	TGTGCCAGCAGCCGTAGACAGGGGTTCACAGATACGCAGTATTTT	CASSRRQGFTDTQYF
TRBV4-1	.	.	15	TRBJ1-5	TGCGCCAGCAGCCAAGATGTCAGGGCAAGGCAGCCCCAGCATTTT	CASSQDVRARQPQHF
TRBV28	TRBD1	.	15	TRBJ2-7	TGTGCCAGCCTACCTAGGGGGCGACCCGCCTACGAGCAGTACTTC	CASLPRGRPAYEQYF
TRBV5-1	.	.	19	TRBJ2-1	TGCGCCAGCAGCTTTGGGTTTATCTCGCGGGGAGACTCCTACAATGAGCAGTTCTTC	CASSFGFISRGDSYNEQFF
TRBV9	.	once	16	TRBJ1-2	TGTGCCAGCAGCGCCTCAGGCGACATAGCTAACTATGGCTACACCTTC	CASSASGDIANYGYTF
TRBV15	.	.	15	TRBJ1-1	TGTGCCACCAGCAGAGATCGTACAAAGGCAGGGGAAGCTTTCTTT	CATSRDRTKAGEAFF
TRBV9	TRBD2	.	17	TRBJ2-1	TGTGCCAGCAGCGCCCGGGGGGGGGCCCGGTTCTACAATGAGCAGTTCTTC	CASSARGGARFYNEQFF
TRBV14	TRBD1	.	13	TRBJ2-7	TGTGCCAGCAGCCGAGGGACAGTCTACGAGCAGTACTTC	CASSRGTVYEQYF
TRBV6-5	TRBD1	.	14	TRBJ2-7	TGTGCCAGCAGTTGGGGACAGGTACCCTACGAGCAGTACTTC	CASSWGQVPYEQYF
TRBV28	TRBD1	.	16	TRBJ2-1	TGTGCCAGCAGGGGAGCCGGACAGGGGAAATACAATGAGCAGTTCTTC	CASRGAGQGKYNEQFF
TRBV9	TRBD2	.	16	TRBJ2-3	TGTGCCAGCAGCGTACAAGCGGGGGGCCCCACAGATACGCAGTATTTT	CASSVQAGGPTDTQYF
TRBV3-1/TRBV3-2	.	.	15	TRBJ1-6	TGTGCCAGCAGCTATGACAGCGCGACTAATTCACCCCTCCACTTT	CASSYDSATNSPLHF
TRBV19	.	.	13	TRBJ1-2	TGTGCCAGTAGTATGGGCAAGTTATATGGCTACACCTTC	CASSMGKLYGYTF
TRBV18	TRBD2	once	15	TRBJ2-4	TGTGCCAGCTCACGGGAGCGGGGAGGCAAAAACATTCAGTACTTC	CASSRERGGKNIQYF
TRBV30	TRBD1	.	13	TRBJ1-1	TGTGCCTGGAGTCCCGGGACAGGGGTAGGAGCTTTCTTT	CAWSPGTGVGAFF
TRBV10-2	.	.	12	TRBJ1-5	TGCGCCAGCAGGAACAGGGTCCAGCCCCAGCATTTT	CASRNRVQPQHF
TRBV6-6	.	.	16	TRBJ1-5	TGTGCCAGCAGTTACGCACCCAGGGGTTTAGGGCAGCCCCAGCATTTT	CASSYAPRGLGQPQHF
TRBV4-2	.	.	17	TRBJ2-4	TGTGCCAGCAGCCAAGTTGCGAGGAGCGAGGGGGGGAACATTCAGTACTTC	CASSQVARSEGGNIQYF
TRBV6-5	TRBD2	.	15	TRBJ2-1	TGTGCCAGCACCAAGGGGGGGACTAGCGGCAATGAGCAGTTCTTC	CASTKGGTSGNEQFF
TRBV12-3/TRBV12-4	TRBD1	once	12	TRBJ1-1	TGTGCCAGCATCCTCCCCGGACAGGGGGCTTTCTTT	CASILPGQGAFF
TRBV19	.	.	15	TRBJ2-2	TGTGCCAGTATCCCTCAGGACTCGAACACCGGGGAGCTGTTTTTT	CASIPQDSNTGELFF
TRBV5-1	.	.	16	TRBJ1-2	TGCGCCAGCAGCGGATTACGGGAATTGGGGTCCTATGGCTACACCTTC	CASSGLRELGSYGYTF
TRBV5-1	TRBD2	.	17	TRBJ2-1	TGCGCCAGCAGCTCCACTAGCGGGGGGGCTGCTGACAATGAGCAGTTCTTC	CASSSTSGGAADNEQFF
TRBV11-3	.	.	13	TRBJ1-1	TGTGCCAGCAGCTTTCAACAGAACACTGAAGCTTTCTTT	CASSFQQNTEAFF
TRBV27	.	few	15	TRBJ1-2	TGTGCCAGCAGTTTTGGGGACAATCCCAACTATGGCTACACCTTC	CASSFGDNPNYGYTF